This T cell receptor beta chain was identified in a study of graft-versus-host responses after intestinal transplantation. The overall study: Multivisceral, liver-intestinal, or isolated intestinal grafts went to recipients. Anti-thymocyte globulin served as induction for all recipients, who then took tacrolimus and steroids for about three years.

TCRdb keeps only in-frame clones here, not all; method: immunoSEQ multiplex PCR. This table holds 75,000 to 100,000 clones, 91% found once. Trimming shortened V by 4 bases and J by 3 bases, and 13 bases separated the two germline ends. CDR3 size: 14 residues. CDR1 is ENHRY and CDR2 is SYGVKD in the germline V gene. Study results and limitations: The marrow of recipients harbored GvH clones, and ileum or blood showed some of them first. Allograft clonal ratios (graft-versus-host to host-versus-graft) were high in patients who had graft-donor T cell macrochimerism.

This clone has only one observation. Antigen unknown. V and J are TRBV10-3 and TRBJ2-7; a weak D match, TRBD1 (6 bases). This clonotype was obtained from a human donor who was the organ donor for an intestinal transplant. The sample in question was unstimulated CD4+ T cells sorted from spleen or lymph node cells, obtained before transplant. CDR3 residues: CAISGYRDNYEQYF. The CDR3 coding sequence is TGTGCCATCAGTGGGTACCGGGACAACTACGAGCAGTACTTC.